This entry is about one TCR beta chain. These data originate in a study of CD4 T cells in relation to SARS-CoV-2 and coronaviruses. CDR1 LNHDA and CDR2 SQIVND come from the germline V gene (reference sequence). With 6 bases clipped from V and 0 bases from J, the junction kept 5 bases outside the gene matches. This CDR3 comprises 17 residues. Method: immunoSEQ multiplex PCR; TCRdb's copy keeps in-frame clones and lacks some. Of more than 55,000 clones listed, 86% were seen once; the top ten hold roughly 1.4%. Before the COVID-19 pandemic, during about 2011-2019, CD4+ T cells were taken from unexposed donors.

The source is a human donor in good health. The gene calls are TRBV19 and TRBJ2-6, with 10 bases identical to TRBD2. The sample consisted of memory CD4+ T cells from PBMCs. The CDR3 sequence: CASSGTSGNSGANVLTF. The DNA for the CDR3 is TGTGCCAGTAGCGGAACTAGCGGGAACTCTGGGGCCAACGTCCTGACTTTC.